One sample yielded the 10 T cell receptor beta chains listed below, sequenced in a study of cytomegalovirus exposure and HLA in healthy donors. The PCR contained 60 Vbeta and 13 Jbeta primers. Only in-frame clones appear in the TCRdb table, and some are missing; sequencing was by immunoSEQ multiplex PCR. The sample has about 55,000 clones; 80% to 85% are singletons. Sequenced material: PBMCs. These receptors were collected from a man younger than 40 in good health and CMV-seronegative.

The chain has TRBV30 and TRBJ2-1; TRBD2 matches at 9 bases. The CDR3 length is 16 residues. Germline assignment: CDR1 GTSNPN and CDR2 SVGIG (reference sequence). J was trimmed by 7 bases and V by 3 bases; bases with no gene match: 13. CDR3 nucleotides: TGTGCCTGGAGCAGGGCGGTAGCGGGAGTTGATAATGAGCAGTTCTTC. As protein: CAWSRAVAGVDNEQFF.

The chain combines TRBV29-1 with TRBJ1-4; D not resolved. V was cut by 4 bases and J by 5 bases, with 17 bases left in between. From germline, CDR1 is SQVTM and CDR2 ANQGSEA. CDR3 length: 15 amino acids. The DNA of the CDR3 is TGCAGCGTTGGGCGCGACGGGAGACAAAATGAAAAACTGTTTTTT. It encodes CSVGRDGRQNEKLFF.

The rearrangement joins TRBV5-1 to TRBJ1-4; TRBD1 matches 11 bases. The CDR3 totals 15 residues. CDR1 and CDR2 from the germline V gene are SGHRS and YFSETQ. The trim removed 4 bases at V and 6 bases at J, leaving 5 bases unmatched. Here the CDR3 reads CASSQGTGGYEKLFF. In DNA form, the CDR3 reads TGCGCCAGCAGCCAGGGGACAGGGGGTTATGAAAAACTGTTTTTT.

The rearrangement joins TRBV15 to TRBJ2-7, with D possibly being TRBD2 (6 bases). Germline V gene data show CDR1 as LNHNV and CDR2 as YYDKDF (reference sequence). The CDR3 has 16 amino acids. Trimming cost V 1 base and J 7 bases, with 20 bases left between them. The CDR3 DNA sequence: TGTGCCACCAGCAGAGTGTTGAGAGTAACGGGAGAGGAGCAGTACTTC. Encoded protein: CATSRVLRVTGEEQYF.

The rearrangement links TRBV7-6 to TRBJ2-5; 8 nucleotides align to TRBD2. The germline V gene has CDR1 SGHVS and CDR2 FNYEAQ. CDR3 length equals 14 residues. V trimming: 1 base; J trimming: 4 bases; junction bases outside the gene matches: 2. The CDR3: CASSLGTSRETQYF. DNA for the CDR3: TGTGCCAGCAGCTTAGGGACTAGCAGAGAGACCCAGTACTTC.

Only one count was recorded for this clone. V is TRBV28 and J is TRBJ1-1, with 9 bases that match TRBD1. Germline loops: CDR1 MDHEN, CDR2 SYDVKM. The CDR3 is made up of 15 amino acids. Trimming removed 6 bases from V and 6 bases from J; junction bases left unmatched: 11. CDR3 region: CASSRIRDRAPEAFF. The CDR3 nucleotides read TGTGCCAGCAGCCGCATCCGGGACAGGGCCCCTGAAGCTTTCTTT.

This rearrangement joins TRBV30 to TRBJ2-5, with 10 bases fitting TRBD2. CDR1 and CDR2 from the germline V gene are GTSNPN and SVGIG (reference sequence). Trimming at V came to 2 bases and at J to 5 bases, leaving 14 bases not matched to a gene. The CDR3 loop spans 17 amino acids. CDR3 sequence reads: CAWSPPWLAGGRETQYF. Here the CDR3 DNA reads TGTGCCTGGAGTCCCCCGTGGTTAGCGGGAGGTCGTGAGACCCAGTACTTC.

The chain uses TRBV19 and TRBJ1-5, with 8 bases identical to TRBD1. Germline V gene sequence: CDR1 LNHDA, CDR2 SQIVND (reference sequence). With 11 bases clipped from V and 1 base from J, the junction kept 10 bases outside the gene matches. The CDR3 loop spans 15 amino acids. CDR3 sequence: CASTTGAWSNQPQHF. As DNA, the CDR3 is TGTGCCTCCACGACAGGGGCCTGGAGCAATCAGCCCCAGCATTTT.

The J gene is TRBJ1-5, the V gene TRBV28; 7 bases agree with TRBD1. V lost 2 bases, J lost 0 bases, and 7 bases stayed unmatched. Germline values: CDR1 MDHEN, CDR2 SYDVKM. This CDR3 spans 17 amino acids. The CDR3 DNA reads TGTGCCAGCAGTTTACCGGCCGGGACAGATAGCAATCAGCCCCAGCATTTT. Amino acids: CASSLPAGTDSNQPQHF.

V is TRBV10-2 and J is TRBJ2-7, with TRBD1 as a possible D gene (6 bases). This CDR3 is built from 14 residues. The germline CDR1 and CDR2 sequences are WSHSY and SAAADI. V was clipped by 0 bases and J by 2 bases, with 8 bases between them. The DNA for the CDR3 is TGCGCCAGCAGTGAGTCGTGGGGGCCCTACGAGCAGTACTTC. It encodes CASSESWGPYEQYF.